This T cell receptor beta chain was recovered during a study of neurological immune-mediated disorders. Unsorted libraries used 2 million PBMCs kept at -80 degrees C. This CDR3 has 16 residues. Trimming took off 5 bases at V and 2 bases at J, with 18 bases between the two ends. As for the cDNA, it was generated by 5'RACE with 10-nucleotide random UMIs. Each CDR3 protein is one row after TCRdb ran MiXCR on the 5' RACE reads. Counted here are under 75,000 distinct CDR3 sequences, roughly 4.9% occurring once; the ten biggest clones make up around 5.3%. Sequences were obtained from PBMCs. The chain links TRBV12-3 or TRBV12-4 to TRBJ1-2, with TRBD1 as a possible D gene (6 bases). This clonotype was obtained from a human donor with multiple sclerosis. The donor label of this sample is uncertain. The CDR3 bases are TGTGCCAGCAGTAACCCACAGGGAAGGGCCAACTATGGCTACACCTTC. Translation: CASSNPQGRANYGYTF.